Presented here are 27 T cell receptor beta chains from one specimen sequenced in a study of T-cell memory formation after mild COVID-19. In TCRdb, the 5' RACE reads were re-called with MiXCR into one record per CDR3 protein. The repertoire holds under 650,000 distinct CDR3 sequences, with more than 15% as singletons. The sequencing sample was made of PBMCs or a T cell subset sorted from them (not recorded which). The receptors were sampled from an adult woman who had mild COVID-19 (a few samples of this study predate the infection). Cell type and time point are not known.

The rearrangement links TRBV5-6 to TRBJ2-1; 13 bases agree with TRBD2. V was pared by 4 bases and J by 8 bases, with 6 bases of the junction left unmatched. This CDR3 has 15 amino acids. CDR1 is SGHDT, CDR2 YYEEEE, per germline. CDR3 coding DNA: TGTGCCAGCAGCCTACTAGCGGGAGGGCTCTATGAGCAGTTCTTC. Its translation is CASSLLAGGLYEQFF.

This clonotype was counted between two and nine times. The gene calls are TRBV15 and TRBJ2-1; 12 bases map to TRBD2. Germline trimming cut 5 bases from V and 5 bases from J; bases unmatched to any gene: 7. Germline V lookup: CDR1 LNHNV, CDR2 YYDKDF (reference sequence). The CDR3 runs to 16 residues. In DNA, the CDR3 is TGTGCCACCAGCTCTCGGACTAGCGGGAACCACAATGAGCAGTTCTTC. Its translation is CATSSRTSGNHNEQFF. The full variable domain, completed using reference TRBV15 and TRBJ2-1, is DAMVIQNPRYQVTQFGKPVTLSCSQTLNHNVMYWYQQKSSQAPKLLFHYYDKDFNNEADTPDNFQSRRPNTSFCFLDIRSPGLGDTAMYLCATSSRTSGNHNEQFFGPGTRLTVL.

This clonotype was seen a handful of times. The rearrangement joins TRBV12-3 or TRBV12-4 to TRBJ2-1; D unresolved. Trimming pared 4 bases from V and 9 bases from J, leaving 7 bases between. The CDR3 runs to 11 residues. The CDR3 region has the DNA TGTGCCAGCAGTTCGCTCCCTGAGCAGTTCTTC. This gives the protein CASSSLPEQFF.

The J gene is TRBJ2-5, the V gene TRBV9; a possible D gene is TRBD1 (5 bases). The CDR3 length is 15 residues. Germline CDR1 is SGDLS and CDR2 is YYNGEE. Trimming left V 4 bases short and J 4 bases short, with 17 bases between. The CDR3 loop reads CASSTRGQLRETQYF. As DNA, the CDR3 is TGTGCCAGCAGCACTCGAGGACAATTGCGAGAGACCCAGTACTTC.

The chain combines TRBV9 with TRBJ2-1; 12 nucleotides match TRBD2. The CDR3 totals 18 residues. Germline V gene data show CDR1 as SGDLS and CDR2 as YYNGEE. The J segment lost 7 bases and the V segment lost 0 bases, leaving 11 bases of the junction unmatched. The DNA of the CDR3 is TGTGCCAGCAGCGTAGGTGGGGCTAGCGGGGGGGCCAGGAATGAGCAGTTCTTC. Translation gives CASSVGGASGGARNEQFF.

The chain employs TRBV7-9 and TRBJ2-3, with D possibly called TRBD1 or TRBD2 (5 bases each). CDR1 is SEHNR, CDR2 FQNEAQ, per germline (reference sequence). The CDR3 length is 14 residues. The germline V and J ends were trimmed by 7 bases and 2 bases, with 13 bases remaining between them. The CDR3 nucleotides read TGTGCCAGCATCTCGGGACGGTTCACAGATACGCAGTATTTT. Protein: CASISGRFTDTQYF.

This clonotype turned up a few times. This rearrangement joins TRBV4-3 to TRBJ2-7; 7 bases match TRBD2. The junction had 12 bases not matched to a gene; V was cut back by 4 bases and J by 6 bases. Per the germline V gene, CDR1 is LGHNA and CDR2 is YSLEER. This CDR3 is 15 amino acids long. The CDR3: CASSPSGGSPGEQYF. Here the CDR3 DNA reads TGCGCCAGCAGCCCCTCCGGGGGGTCGCCTGGCGAGCAGTACTTC.

This clonotype was detected many times. The CDR3 spells CASSPGTDTQYF. The DNA for the CDR3 is TGTGCCAGCAGCCCCGGGACAGATACGCAGTATTTT. V is TRBV18 and J is TRBJ2-3; no definite D call. Germline V CDR1 and CDR2: KGHSH, LQKENI. The CDR3 has 12 residues. V was trimmed by 8 bases and J by 3 bases, leaving 9 bases between them.

This clonotype was detected many times. V usage is TRBV12-3 or TRBV12-4 and J usage is TRBJ2-1; D is unresolved. The CDR3 covers 17 residues. Trimming took off 7 bases at V and 0 bases at J, with 19 bases between the two ends. The CDR3 nucleotides are TGTGCCAGCACCCTCCCATCGAGGCACAGCTCCTACAATGAGCAGTTCTTC. It is translated as CASTLPSRHSSYNEQFF.

The chain links TRBV6-5 to TRBJ1-1; no reliable D call. V lost 6 bases and J 4 bases, leaving 12 bases between the germline ends. Germline values: CDR1 MNHEY, CDR2 SVGAGI. The CDR3 sequence is 13 residues long. The CDR3 region is CASSRYDRTEAFF. As DNA, the CDR3 is TGTGCCAGCAGCCGGTACGATCGCACTGAAGCTTTCTTT.

The V and J genes are TRBV2 and TRBJ2-5; D gene uncertain. V was clipped by 6 bases and J by 4 bases, with 15 bases between them. The germline V gene encodes CDR1 SNHLY and CDR2 FYNNEI. The CDR3 runs to 14 residues. The chain's CDR3 is CASRVNEVPETQYF. DNA for the CDR3: TGTGCCAGCAGGGTTAACGAGGTACCAGAGACCCAGTACTTC.

This clonotype has a count of ten or more. The chain has TRBV25-1 and TRBJ2-7; 7 nucleotides line up with TRBD1. The CDR3 extends over 17 amino acids. The V and J ends lost 1 base and 3 bases, in that order; junction bases with no gene match: 12. Germline V gene lookup returns CDR1 MGHDK and CDR2 SYGVNS. The CDR3 sequence is CASSEFHALGQVYEQYF. The CDR3 nucleotides are TGTGCCAGCAGTGAATTCCACGCCCTCGGACAGGTCTACGAGCAGTACTTC.

The CDR3 nucleotides are TGTGCCAGCATCGCCGGGACAGGGGGCTATGGCTACACCTTC. Translation gives CASIAGTGGYGYTF. The chain employs TRBV9 and TRBJ1-2; TRBD1 aligns across 11 bases. Germline V CDR1 and CDR2: SGDLS, YYNGEE. V shed 6 bases and J 4 bases; nucleotides not matched to a gene: 5. The CDR3 spans 14 residues.

This clonotype was seen only a few times. The rearrangement joins TRBV4-1 to TRBJ2-1; D is perhaps TRBD2 (5 bases). The CDR3 is 15 amino acids. Looked up from germline, CDR1 is MGHRA and CDR2 is YSYEKL. V was cut by 6 bases and J by 4 bases, with 16 bases left in between. CDR3 DNA sequence: TGCGCCAGCAGTCACGAGAATGCGGGTTACAATGAGCAGTTCTTC. Amino acid sequence: CASSHENAGYNEQFF.

This clonotype was picked up a small number of times. This chain uses TRBV4-1 with TRBJ1-6; the match to TRBD1 covers 7 bases. Germline V lookup: CDR1 MGHRA, CDR2 YSYEKL. CDR3 length: 15 residues. The J segment lost 5 bases and the V segment lost 4 bases, leaving 5 bases of the junction unmatched. CDR3 sequence reads: CASSPTGFNNSPLHF. The CDR3 DNA is TGCGCCAGCAGCCCGACAGGGTTTAATAATTCACCCCTCCACTTT.

The chain couples TRBV7-2 to TRBJ2-7; 10 nucleotides line up with TRBD2. Germline-derived CDR1 and CDR2 are SGHTA and FQGNSA. The J segment lost 2 bases and the V segment lost 5 bases, leaving 9 bases of the junction unmatched. There are 16 residues in the CDR3. The CDR3 DNA sequence: TGTGCCAGCAGCGGGCGGACTAGCGGAGGAACCTACGAGCAGTACTTC. Its translation is CASSGRTSGGTYEQYF.

The V gene is TRBV11-2, the J gene TRBJ1-1; D uncertain. Germline CDR1 and CDR2: SGHAT and FQNNGV. The CDR3 is made up of 12 amino acids. Trimming cost V 1 base and J 5 bases, with 5 bases left between them. CDR3 coding DNA: TGTGCCAGCAGCTTAGTGCGGACTGAAGCTTTCTTT. Its protein is CASSLVRTEAFF.

The chain carries TRBV19 and TRBJ2-4; the D call may be TRBD1 or TRBD2 (6 bases each). CDR1 is LNHDA and CDR2 is SQIVND in the germline V gene (reference sequence). CDR3 length: 15 amino acids. V was pared by 3 bases and J by 2 bases, with 11 bases between. CDR3 residues: CASSIVGGTKNIQYF. CDR3 nucleotides: TGTGCCAGTAGTATTGTAGGGGGGACCAAAAACATTCAGTACTTC.

This clonotype was recorded a few times. The V and J genes are TRBV12-3 or TRBV12-4 and TRBJ2-7, with 12 bases lining up with TRBD1. CDR3 length: 17 amino acids. V lost 6 bases and J lost 5; bases outside the gene matches: 14. The CDR3 bases are TGTGCCAGCAGCCGACGGAGTTCCGGGACAGGGGGCAACGAGCAGTACTTC. Amino acid sequence: CASSRRSSGTGGNEQYF.

The rearrangement uses TRBV5-1 and TRBJ2-1; 11 nucleotides align to TRBD2. J lost 7 bases, V lost 2 bases, and 5 bases had no gene match. CDR1 is SGHRS and CDR2 is YFSETQ in the germline V gene. The CDR3 length is 15 residues. CDR3 region: CASSFTSGSGNEQFF. CDR3 in DNA: TGCGCCAGCAGCTTCACTAGCGGGAGCGGAAATGAGCAGTTCTTC.

This clonotype was detected a few times. The genes are TRBV5-1 and TRBJ2-1; D is undetermined. The CDR3 contains 15 residues. V was shortened by 1 base and J by 6 bases, with 14 bases between the two germline ends. Germline CDR1 is SGHRS and CDR2 is YFSETQ. The CDR3 nucleotides are TGCGCCAGCAGCTTGTTAGGCCGTCTGCTCAATGAGCAGTTCTTC. Its protein product is CASSLLGRLLNEQFF. The whole variable domain, remainder taken from reference TRBV5-1 and TRBJ2-1, is KAGVTQTPRYLIKTRGQQVTLSCSPISGHRSVSWYQQTPGQGLQFLFEYFSETQRNKGNFPGRFSGRQFSNSRSEMNVSTLELGDSALYLCASSLLGRLLNEQFFGPGTRLTVL.

This clonotype was detected a few times. The V gene is TRBV29-1, the J gene TRBJ2-7; D ambiguous. V was shortened by 2 bases and J by 5 bases, with 13 bases between the two germline ends. The CDR3 consists of 13 residues. The germline gives CDR1 SQVTM, CDR2 ANQGSEA. CDR3 sequence: CSVEYGVPNEQYF. The CDR3 bases are TGCAGCGTTGAATACGGTGTTCCTAACGAGCAGTACTTC.

This clonotype was found a few times. The gene calls are TRBV7-9 and TRBJ2-5, with TRBD2 as a possible D gene (5 bases). CDR3 length equals 13 residues. Trimming left V 1 base short and J 9 bases short, with 12 bases between. Per the germline V gene, CDR1 is SEHNR and CDR2 is FQNEAQ (reference sequence). The CDR3 region is CASSLGSEVAQYF. The CDR3 nucleotides read TGTGCCAGCAGCTTAGGATCGGAGGTGGCCCAGTACTTC.

The genes are TRBV20-1 and TRBJ1-4; 7 bases align to TRBD1. The germline CDR1 and CDR2 sequences are DFQATT and SNEGSKA (reference sequence). V gave up 5 bases and J gave up 4 bases; unmatched junction bases: 4. The length of the CDR3 is 13 residues. This CDR3 is CSAQTGYNEKLFF. CDR3 sequence (DNA): TGCAGTGCTCAGACAGGGTATAATGAAAAACTGTTTTTT.

This chain connects TRBV20-1 to TRBJ1-2; 8 bases are a match to TRBD1. Germline assignment: CDR1 DFQATT and CDR2 SNEGSKA (reference sequence). There are 15 residues in the CDR3. J was trimmed by 5 bases and V by 3 bases; bases with no gene match: 11. The CDR3 DNA reads as TGCAGTGCTAGCCCCGGACAGGGAAGGCGGTATGGCTACACCTTC. Residues: CSASPGQGRRYGYTF.

The table lists this clonotype with a few counts. The CDR3 region is CAISGTSDTQYF. The CDR3 DNA follows: TGTGCCATCAGTGGGACATCCGATACGCAGTATTTT. The chain carries TRBV10-3 and TRBJ2-3, with D maybe TRBD1 (5 bases). Trimming took off 4 bases at V and 6 bases at J, with 8 bases between the two ends. Germline values: CDR1 ENHRY, CDR2 SYGVKD. There are 12 residues in the CDR3.

This clonotype was seen at least ten times. The rearrangement joins TRBV24-1 to TRBJ2-1, with 12 bases aligning to TRBD2. Germline V gene data show CDR1 as KGHDR and CDR2 as SFDVKD. The CDR3 contains 16 residues. J lost 7 bases, V lost 4 bases, and 7 bases had no gene match. The CDR3 is CATSETASGRGNEQFF. CDR3 bases: TGTGCCACCAGTGAGACCGCTAGCGGGAGGGGTAATGAGCAGTTCTTC.